The 22 T cell receptor beta chains presented below share a single source sample, sequenced in a study of human T cells and chemical hapten exposure. TCRdb reanalysed the RACE reads using MiXCR and keeps one entry per CDR3 protein. The sample carries 100,000 or so distinct CDR3 sequences, 34% recorded once. Specified time point: patch test 3, about 24 weeks after DPC sensitization. Sample treatment: therapeutic diphenylcyclopropenone sensitization with weekly scalp DPC. The material was whole blood, obtained in connection with sensitization to the hapten diphenylcyclopropenone (DPC). These receptors were taken from a man aged 35 to 55 with alopecia areata. Some clones in this sample may be carry-over from other donors' samples.

The J gene is TRBJ2-3, the V gene TRBV12-3 or TRBV12-4; D is possibly TRBD2 (6 bases). The CDR3 covers 14 residues. V was trimmed by 6 bases and J by 5 bases, leaving 15 bases between them. Here the CDR3 reads CASRKTEGRDTQYF. DNA for the CDR3: TGTGCCAGCAGGAAGACGGAGGGGCGAGATACGCAGTATTTT.

This clonotype occurred a few times. The chain carries TRBV10-3 and TRBJ2-1; 8 nucleotides align to TRBD2. Germline V gives CDR1 ENHRY, CDR2 SYGVKD. V shed 0 bases and J 5 bases; nucleotides not matched to a gene: 6. This CDR3 contains 16 residues. The CDR3 loop reads CAISESTSGGNNEQFF. The CDR3 bases are TGTGCCATCAGTGAGTCTACTAGCGGAGGAAACAATGAGCAGTTCTTC.

The DNA for the CDR3 is TGTGCCAGCAGCTTGGATACCACTGAAGCTTTCTTT. Translation gives CASSLDTTEAFF. The chain links TRBV5-6 to TRBJ1-1; no definite D call. Germline V gene sequence: CDR1 SGHDT, CDR2 YYEEEE. V lost 0 bases, J lost 4 bases, and 4 bases lay in between. This CDR3 region has 12 residues.

This chain links TRBV9 with TRBJ1-6, with D unresolved. This CDR3 is built from 15 residues. Germline lookup yields CDR1 SGDLS and CDR2 YYNGEE. Trimming pared 0 bases from V and 5 bases from J, leaving 9 bases between. The CDR3 loop is CASSVDGRDNSPLHF. CDR3 nucleotides: TGTGCCAGCAGCGTAGATGGACGAGATAATTCACCCCTCCACTTT.

This clonotype has a handful of counts. The chain combines TRBV13 with TRBJ2-7, with D uncertain. From germline, CDR1 is PRHDT and CDR2 FYEKMQ (reference sequence). Trimming removed 1 base from V and 3 bases from J, with 10 bases in between. The CDR3 is 14 residues long. The CDR3 reads CASSLVRSHYEQYF. The CDR3 DNA reads TGTGCCAGCAGCTTAGTTCGGAGCCACTACGAGCAGTACTTC.

The chain joins TRBV2 to TRBJ2-3, with a tentative D call TRBD2 (6 bases). This CDR3 is built from 14 residues. The V gene lost 6 bases and the J gene lost 0 bases, with 10 bases spanning the gap. The germline V gene has CDR1 SNHLY and CDR2 FYNNEI. In DNA form, the CDR3 reads TGTGCCAGCAGCCCTCTAGCGAGCACAGATACGCAGTATTTT. Translation gives CASSPLASTDTQYF.

This clonotype turned up a few times. This chain connects TRBV6-2 or TRBV6-3 to TRBJ2-5, with a tentative D call TRBD1 (5 bases). Germline V CDR1 and CDR2: MNHEY, SVGEGT. V was cut by 4 bases and J by 3 bases, with 15 bases left in between. The CDR3 is made up of 15 amino acids. The CDR3 spells CASSSPTAGKETQYF. The CDR3 nucleotides read TGTGCCAGCAGTTCCCCCACCGCAGGGAAAGAGACCCAGTACTTC.

The chain uses TRBV6-1 and TRBJ1-6; 9 bases map to TRBD1. The V and J ends lost 4 bases and 4 bases, in that order; junction bases with no gene match: 5. Germline CDR1 and CDR2: MNHNS and SASEGT. The CDR3 totals 16 residues. The CDR3 DNA is TGTGCCAGCAGTGTGGACAGGGGAAGTTATAATTCACCCCTCCACTTT. Protein sequence: CASSVDRGSYNSPLHF.

The chain carries TRBV29-1 and TRBJ2-3, with no clear D. Germline CDR1 SQVTM, CDR2 ANQGSEA. The ends were cut back, 3 bases at V and 1 base at J, with 5 bases in the middle. The CDR3 is 12 residues long. In DNA form, the CDR3 reads TGCAGCGTTGAGGCGGGCACAGATACGCAGTATTTT. Amino acid sequence: CSVEAGTDTQYF.

J is TRBJ1-2 and V is TRBV28; the D is unclear. V lost 1 base and J 2 bases, leaving 5 bases between the germline ends. Germline V gene lookup returns CDR1 MDHEN and CDR2 SYDVKM. This CDR3 has 13 amino acids. This CDR3 reads CASSLLGNYGYTF. The CDR3 DNA reads TGTGCCAGCAGTTTATTGGGGAACTATGGCTACACCTTC.

This clonotype was detected only a few times. The chain joins TRBV20-1 to TRBJ1-4; 11 bases align to TRBD1. V lost 3 bases to trimming and J lost 8 bases; unmatched junction nucleotides: 8. CDR1 DFQATT and CDR2 SNEGSKA come from the germline V gene (reference sequence). The CDR3 covers 15 residues. This CDR3 reads CSASIKGTGGEKLFF. The CDR3 region has the DNA TGCAGTGCTAGTATCAAGGGGACAGGGGGAGAAAAACTGTTTTTT.

This clonotype occurred a few times. V gene TRBV6-2 or TRBV6-3 combines with J gene TRBJ2-5, with unresolved D. Trimming took 5 bases from V and 1 from J, leaving 2 bases between them. The CDR3 runs 11 residues. CDR1 MNHEY and CDR2 SVGEGT come from the germline V gene. The CDR3: CASSVQETQYF. CDR3 in DNA: TGTGCCAGCAGTGTCCAAGAGACCCAGTACTTC.

The chain is built from TRBV29-1 and TRBJ2-1; TRBD1 is a possible D gene (5 bases). V lost 5 bases, J lost 4 bases, and 21 bases lay in between. The germline V gene has CDR1 SQVTM and CDR2 ANQGSEA. The CDR3 totals 16 residues. Written as DNA, the CDR3 is TGCAGCGTTTCCATACAACCAGGGCCACCGTACAATGAGCAGTTCTTC. This gives the protein CSVSIQPGPPYNEQFF.

V usage is TRBV20-1 and J usage is TRBJ1-6; possibly TRBD1 for D (5 bases). The CDR3 extends over 14 amino acids. V dropped 0 bases and J dropped 10 bases, with 13 bases sitting between them. CDR1 is DFQATT, CDR2 SNEGSKA, per germline (reference sequence). CDR3 region: CSARDEGVNSPLHF. CDR3 nucleotides: TGCAGTGCTAGAGATGAAGGGGTTAACTCACCCCTCCACTTT.

J is TRBJ1-5 and V is TRBV6-2 or TRBV6-3; no reliable D call. The CDR3 covers 14 residues. V gave up 9 bases and J gave up 4 bases, with 16 bases separating them. Germline CDR1 MNHEY, CDR2 SVGEGT. The CDR3 sequence is CASSGRSSNQPQHF. Here the CDR3 DNA reads TGTGCCAGTAGCGGACGGAGCTCAAATCAGCCCCAGCATTTT.

There are a few counts of this clonotype. This sequence joins TRBV6-5 and TRBJ2-1; TRBD1 matches at 8 bases. This CDR3 is built from 16 residues. The V gene's germline CDR1 is MNHEY and CDR2 SVGAGI. Germline trimming cut 3 bases from V and 4 bases from J; bases unmatched to any gene: 8. The CDR3 protein is CASSYTRTGIYNEQFF. Written as DNA, the CDR3 is TGTGCCAGCAGTTATACAAGGACAGGGATATACAATGAGCAGTTCTTC.

V usage is TRBV7-9 and J usage is TRBJ2-1; TRBD2 aligns across 12 bases. The V segment lost 5 bases and the J segment 5 bases; nucleotides outside the gene matches: 4. CDR1 is SEHNR and CDR2 is FQNEAQ in the germline V gene (reference sequence). The CDR3 spans 15 residues. CDR3 in amino acids: CASSPSGRADNEQFF. As DNA, the CDR3 is TGTGCCAGCAGCCCTAGCGGGAGGGCCGACAATGAGCAGTTCTTC.

The gene calls are TRBV21-1 and TRBJ1-6. TRBV21-1 is a pseudogene. The CDR3 extends over 14 amino acids. The CDR3 DNA reads TGTGCCAGCAGCATTTGGCGTGGTTTCTCACCCCTCCACTTT. It specifies CASSIWRGFSPLHF.

The table lists this clonotype with a few counts. V usage is TRBV29-1 and J usage is TRBJ2-4, with no clear D. Trimming stripped 6 bases from V and 1 base from J, with 7 bases between. Germline lookup yields CDR1 SQVTM and CDR2 ANQGSEA. The CDR3 runs to 12 residues. CDR3 bases: TGCAGCGTCGGGTACGCCAAAAACATTCAGTACTTC. Translated, it gives CSVGYAKNIQYF. The full variable domain, in which reference TRBV29-1 and TRBJ2-4 provide the parts outside the CDR3, is SAVISQKPSRDICQRGTSLTIQCQVDSQVTMMFWYRQQPGQSLTLIATANQGSEATYESGFVIDKFPISRPNLTFSTLTVSNMSPEDSSIYLCSVGYAKNIQYFGAGTRLSVL.

The chain links TRBV7-2 to TRBJ1-1, with TRBD1 as a possible D gene (6 bases). Germline lookup yields CDR1 SGHTA and CDR2 FQGNSA. Trimming took 4 bases from V and 4 from J, leaving 13 bases between them. This CDR3 comprises 14 residues. CDR3 sequence: CASSYPGAGTEAFF. DNA for the CDR3: TGTGCCAGCAGCTACCCAGGGGCTGGCACTGAAGCTTTCTTT.

The chain combines TRBV3-1 with TRBJ1-1, with 8 nucleotides matching TRBD1. The CDR3 consists of 14 residues. Germline V gene data show CDR1 as LGHDT and CDR2 as YNNKEL (reference sequence). The V and J ends lost 3 bases and 4 bases, in that order; junction bases with no gene match: 4. CDR3 nucleotides: TGTGCCAGCAGCCACAATACAGGGGGCACTGAAGCTTTCTTT. Translated, it gives CASSHNTGGTEAFF.

This clonotype was detected a few times. This chain links TRBV30 with TRBJ2-3; the match to TRBD2 covers 8 bases. The CDR3 is 15 amino acids. Per the germline V gene, CDR1 is GTSNPN and CDR2 is SVGIG (reference sequence). Unmatched junction bases numbered 7, after V lost 1 base and J lost 4 bases. The CDR3 is CAWSEGLESSDTQYF. The CDR3 DNA follows: TGTGCCTGGAGTGAGGGACTAGAATCCTCAGATACGCAGTATTTT. The full variable domain, completed using reference TRBV30 and TRBJ2-3, is SQTIHQWPATLVQPVGSPLSLECTVEGTSNPNLYWYRQAAGRGLQLLFYSVGIGQISSEVPQNLSASRPQDRQFILSSKKLLLSDSGFYLCAWSEGLESSDTQYFGPGTRLTVL.